The rows below give T cell receptor beta chains drawn from one sample of a study of memory CD4+ T cells and cytomegalovirus serostatus. Some clones are missing from TCRdb's copy, which holds only in-frame ones; the method was immunoSEQ multiplex PCR. The repertoire holds under 55,000 clones, with around 83% as singletons. The source material was memory CD4+ T cells from blood. The origin of the receptors is an adult in good health and CMV-seropositive. Each CDR3 is given with its conserved first and last residue. Each record gives: V gene, D gene, J gene, CDR3 length, clone size, CDR3 protein, CDR3 DNA. D genes are given only for firm matches. Clone size is given for some rows only: seen once, a few or many times, or a class if the clone is expanded.

TRBV6-5	NA	TRBJ2-7	15	NA	CASSYWSRAHYEQYF	TGTGCCAGCAGTTATTGGTCCAGGGCGCACTACGAGCAGTACTTC
TRBV5-1	NA	TRBJ1-1	15	NA	CASSLADPRKTEAFF	TGCGCCAGCAGCTTGGCTGATCCCAGGAAGACTGAAGCTTTCTTT
TRBV21-1	NA	TRBJ2-1	16	once	CASQTSGGNSYNEQFF	TGTGCCAGCCAGACTAGCGGGGGGAACTCCTACAATGAGCAGTTCTTC
TRBV5-8	NA	TRBJ1-1	14	NA	CASSGGTLRAEAFF	TGTGCCAGCAGCGGGGGCACGCTACGGGCTGAAGCTTTCTTT
TRBV5-1	NA	TRBJ2-7	14	NA	CASSFGQSSYEQYF	TGCGCCAGCAGCTTTGGTCAGTCCTCCTACGAGCAGTACTTC
TRBV4-2	NA	TRBJ1-2	17	NA	CASSHRGRAGIEGGYTF	TGTGCCAGCAGCCATAGGGGACGGGCGGGGATCGAGGGTGGCTACACCTTC
TRBV5-1	TRBD1	TRBJ2-2	16	NA	CASRHGQGDSTGELFF	TGCGCCAGCAGACACGGACAGGGTGATAGCACCGGGGAGCTGTTTTTT
TRBV27	TRBD1	TRBJ1-1	15	NA	CASSLQGVGNTEAFF	TGTGCCAGCAGTTTACAGGGGGTTGGAAACACTGAAGCTTTCTTT
TRBV20-1	TRBD2	TRBJ2-3	11	NA	CSAWSGAIYSF	TGCAGTGCTTGGAGCGGGGCGATTTACAGTTTT
TRBV29-1	TRBD1	TRBJ2-5	14	NA	CSVRTGTGGETQYF	TGCAGCGTAAGAACCGGGACAGGGGGGGAGACCCAGTACTTC
TRBV27	TRBD2	TRBJ2-1	20	NA	CASSFSLEYRASGTYNEQFF	TGTGCCAGCAGTTTTTCCTTAGAATACCGGGCTAGCGGGACCTACAATGAGCAGTTCTTC
TRBV6-1	NA	TRBJ2-3	14	NA	CASSSGFSTDTQYF	TGTGCCAGCAGTAGTGGGTTTAGCACAGATACGCAGTATTTT
TRBV29-1	NA	TRBJ2-3	13	NA	CSVDGGNTDTQYF	TGCAGCGTTGATGGGGGGAACACAGATACGCAGTATTTT
TRBV19	TRBD1	TRBJ2-1	15	NA	CASSAPGGPLNEQFF	TGTGCCAGTAGTGCCCCAGGGGGCCCCCTCAATGAGCAGTTCTTC
TRBV16	NA	TRBJ2-2	14	NA	CASSQSAGTGELFF	TGTGCCAGCAGCCAATCTGCAGGGACCGGGGAGCTGTTTTTT
TRBV11-3	TRBD2	TRBJ2-1	15	few	CASSLETSAYNEQFF	TGTGCCAGCAGCTTAGAGACTAGCGCTTACAATGAGCAGTTCTTC
TRBV10-1	NA	TRBJ1-1	14	NA	CASSERIGDTEAFF	TGCGCCAGCAGTGAACGTATTGGGGACACTGAAGCTTTCTTT
TRBV10-1	NA	TRBJ1-2	10	NA	CASYRESYTF	TGCGCCAGCTACAGGGAGAGCTACACCTTC
TRBV28	TRBD1	TRBJ2-7	14	NA	CASRQNRGLYEQYF	TGTGCCAGCAGACAAAATAGGGGGCTATACGAGCAGTACTTC
TRBV14	TRBD2	TRBJ2-2	17	NA	CASSQGSGGTVTGELFF	TGTGCCAGCAGCCAAGGGAGCGGGGGAACGGTCACCGGGGAGCTGTTTTTT
TRBV2	NA	TRBJ1-2	13	NA	CASRTAYNYGYTF	TGTGCCAGCCGGACAGCTTATAACTATGGCTACACCTTC
TRBV2	TRBD1	TRBJ2-2	17	NA	CASSPSDRGKNTGELFF	TGTGCCAGCAGTCCATCCGACAGGGGGAAAAACACCGGGGAGCTGTTTTTT
TRBV19	NA	TRBJ2-7	12	NA	CASSIDCSEQYF	TGTGCCAGTAGTATAGATTGTTCCGAGCAGTACTTC
TRBV29-1	NA	TRBJ1-1	12	NA	CSAGQMNTEAFF	TGCAGCGCCGGACAGATGAACACTGAAGCTTTCTTT
TRBV5-1	NA	TRBJ1-1	14	NA	CASSFQGSGTEAFF	TGCGCCAGCAGCTTTCAGGGATCAGGCACTGAAGCTTTCTTT
TRBV15	NA	TRBJ2-7	13	NA	CATSQGGVGEQYF	TGTGCCACCTCCCAGGGGGGGGTGGGTGAGCAGTACTTC
TRBV7-2	TRBD2	TRBJ2-7	16	NA	CASSFRRGGSSYEQYF	TGTGCCAGCAGCTTCCGGCGGGGGGGGAGCTCCTACGAGCAGTACTTC
TRBV5-4	NA	TRBJ2-1	12	NA	CASSLEGNEQFF	TGTGCCAGCAGCTTGGAGGGCAATGAGCAGTTCTTC
TRBV5-6	TRBD1	TRBJ1-2	14	medium-sized	CASTGRDRAYGYTF	TGTGCCAGCACAGGGAGGGACAGGGCCTATGGCTACACCTTC
TRBV11-1	TRBD2	TRBJ2-7	14	NA	CASSLGRGAREQYF	TGTGCCAGCAGCTTAGGGCGGGGGGCGAGAGAGCAGTACTTC
TRBV13	TRBD2	TRBJ2-5	19	NA	CASSSWYSGRVLGQETQYF	TGTGCCAGCAGCTCGTGGTATAGCGGGAGGGTCCTGGGGCAAGAGACCCAGTACTTC
TRBV2	NA	TRBJ2-7	13	NA	CASSELARREQYF	TGTGCCAGCAGTGAACTAGCCCGGCGGGAGCAGTACTTC
TRBV28	NA	TRBJ1-5	14	few	CASRPGQSYQPQHF	TGTGCCAGCAGGCCCGGACAGTCTTATCAGCCCCAGCATTTT
TRBV29-1	NA	TRBJ2-7	13	NA	CSVLGTSGSEQYF	TGCAGCGTCCTGGGGACCTCGGGAAGTGAGCAGTACTTC
TRBV2	NA	TRBJ1-6	15	NA	CASSERGSDNSPLHF	TGTGCCAGCAGTGAACGGGGATCTGATAATTCACCCCTCCACTTT
TRBV5-1	NA	TRBJ2-7	13	NA	CASSSLGHYEQYF	TGCGCCAGCAGCTCGCTCGGCCACTACGAGCAGTACTTC
TRBV2	NA	TRBJ2-3	14	NA	CASSSSGHGDTQYF	TGTGCCAGCAGTAGTTCGGGACACGGAGATACGCAGTATTTT
TRBV9	TRBD1	TRBJ2-3	15	NA	CASSVGNQGADTQYF	TGTGCCAGCAGCGTTGGCAATCAGGGGGCAGATACGCAGTATTTT
TRBV19	NA	TRBJ1-3	16	NA	CATHDGTAMHRNTIYF	TGTGCCACCCATGACGGGACGGCCATGCACCGAAACACCATATATTTT
TRBV4-3	NA	TRBJ2-2	15	NA	CASSQEALHTGELFF	TGCGCCAGCAGCCAGGAGGCTTTACACACCGGGGAGCTGTTTTTT
TRBV11-3	NA	TRBJ2-7	14	NA	CASSLALPNWEQYF	TGTGCCAGCAGCTTAGCCCTTCCTAATTGGGAGCAGTACTTC
TRBV27	TRBD1	TRBJ2-5	15	NA	CASSLGQAFQETQYF	TGTGCCAGCAGTCTGGGACAGGCCTTCCAAGAGACCCAGTACTTC
TRBV6-5	NA	TRBJ1-3	16	NA	CASSSNKRDFGNTIYF	TGTGCCAGCAGTTCGAACAAAAGGGATTTTGGAAACACCATATATTTT
TRBV19	TRBD1	TRBJ1-5	15	NA	CASSFRQGGNQPQHF	TGTGCCAGTAGTTTCCGACAGGGCGGCAATCAGCCCCAGCATTTT
TRBV7-3	NA	TRBJ1-1	15	NA	CASSLKGGGGTEAFF	TGTGCCAGCAGCTTAAAGGGCGGCGGGGGCACTGAAGCTTTCTTT
TRBV5-6	NA	TRBJ1-5	15	once	CASSRGTVSNQPQHF	TGTGCCAGCAGCCGCGGGACGGTTAGCAATCAGCCCCAGCATTTT
TRBV15	TRBD2	TRBJ2-3	16	NA	CATSRGLAGGSDTQYF	TGTGCCACCAGCAGAGGTCTAGCGGGGGGGTCAGATACGCAGTATTTT
TRBV11-1	TRBD1	TRBJ1-1	13	NA	CASSPRDSPEAFF	TGTGCCAGCAGCCCCCGGGACAGCCCTGAAGCTTTCTTT